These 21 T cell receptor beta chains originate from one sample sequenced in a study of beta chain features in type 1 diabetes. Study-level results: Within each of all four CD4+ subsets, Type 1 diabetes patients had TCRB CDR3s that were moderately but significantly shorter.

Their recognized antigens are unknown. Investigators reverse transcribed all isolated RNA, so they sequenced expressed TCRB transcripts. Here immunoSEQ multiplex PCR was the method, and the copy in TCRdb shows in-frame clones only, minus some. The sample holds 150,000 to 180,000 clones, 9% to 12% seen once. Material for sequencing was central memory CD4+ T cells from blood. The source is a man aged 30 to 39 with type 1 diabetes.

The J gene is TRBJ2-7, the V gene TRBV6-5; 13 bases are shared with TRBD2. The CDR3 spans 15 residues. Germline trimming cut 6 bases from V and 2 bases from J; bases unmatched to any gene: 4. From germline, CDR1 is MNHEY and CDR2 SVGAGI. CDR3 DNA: TGTGCCAGCAGGGTACTAGCGGGAGGGCCCTACGAGCAGTACTTC. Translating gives CASRVLAGGPYEQYF.

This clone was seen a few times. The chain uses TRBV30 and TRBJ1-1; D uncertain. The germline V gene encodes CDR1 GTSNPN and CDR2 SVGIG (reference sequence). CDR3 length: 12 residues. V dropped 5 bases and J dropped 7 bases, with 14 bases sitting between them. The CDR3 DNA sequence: TGTGCCTGGGAGACAAGGCCGCTTGAAGCTTTCTTT. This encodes CAWETRPLEAFF.

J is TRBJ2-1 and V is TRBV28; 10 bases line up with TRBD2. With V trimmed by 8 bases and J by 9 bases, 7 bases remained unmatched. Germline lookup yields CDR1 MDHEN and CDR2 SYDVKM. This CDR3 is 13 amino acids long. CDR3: CASLLAGRGEQFF. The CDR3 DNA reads TGTGCCAGCCTACTAGCGGGACGCGGTGAGCAGTTCTTC.

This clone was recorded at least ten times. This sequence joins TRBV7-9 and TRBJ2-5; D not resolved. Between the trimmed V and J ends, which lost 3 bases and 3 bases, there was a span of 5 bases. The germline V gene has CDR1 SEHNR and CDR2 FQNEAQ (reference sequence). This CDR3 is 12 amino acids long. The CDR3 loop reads CASSFSEETQYF. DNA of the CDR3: TGTGCCAGCAGCTTTTCCGAAGAGACCCAGTACTTC.

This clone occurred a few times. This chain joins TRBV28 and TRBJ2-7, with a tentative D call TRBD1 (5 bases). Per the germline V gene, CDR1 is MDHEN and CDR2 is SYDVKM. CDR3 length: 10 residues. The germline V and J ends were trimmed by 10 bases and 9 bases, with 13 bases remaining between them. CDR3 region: CAIKGNSQYF. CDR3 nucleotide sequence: TGTGCCATAAAGGGGAATTCGCAGTACTTC. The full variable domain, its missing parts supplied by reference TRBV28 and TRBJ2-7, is DVKVTQSSRYLVKRTGEKVFLECVQDMDHENMFWYRQDPGLGLRLIYFSYDVKMKEKGDIPEGYSVSREKKERFSLILESASTNQTSMYLCAIKGNSQYFGPGTRLTVT.

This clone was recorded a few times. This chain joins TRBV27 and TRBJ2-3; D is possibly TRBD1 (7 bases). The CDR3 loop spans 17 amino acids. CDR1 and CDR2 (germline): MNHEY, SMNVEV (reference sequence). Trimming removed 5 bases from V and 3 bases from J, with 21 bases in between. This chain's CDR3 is CASSASRGEVGTDTQYF. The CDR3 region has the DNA TGTGCCAGCAGTGCATCCAGGGGGGAAGTAGGTACAGATACGCAGTATTTT.

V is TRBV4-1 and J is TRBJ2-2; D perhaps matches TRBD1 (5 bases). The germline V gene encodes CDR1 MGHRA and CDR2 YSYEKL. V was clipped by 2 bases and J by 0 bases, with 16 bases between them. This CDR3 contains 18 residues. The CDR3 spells CASSQLHRGHTNTGELFF. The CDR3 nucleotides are TGCGCCAGCAGCCAACTGCACAGAGGACATACGAACACCGGGGAGCTGTTTTTT.

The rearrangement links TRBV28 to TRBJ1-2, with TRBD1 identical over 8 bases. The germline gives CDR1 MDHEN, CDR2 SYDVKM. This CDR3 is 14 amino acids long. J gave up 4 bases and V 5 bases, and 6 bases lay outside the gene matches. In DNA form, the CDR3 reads TGTGCCAGCAGTGTTACAGGGGGATCCTATGGCTACACCTTC. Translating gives CASSVTGGSYGYTF.

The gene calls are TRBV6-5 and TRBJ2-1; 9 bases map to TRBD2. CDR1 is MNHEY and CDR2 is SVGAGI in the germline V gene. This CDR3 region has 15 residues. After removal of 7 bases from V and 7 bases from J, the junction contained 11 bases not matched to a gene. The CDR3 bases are TGTGCCAGCACCCAACGGGCGGGAGGGGGGAATGAGCAGTTCTTC. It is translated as CASTQRAGGGNEQFF.

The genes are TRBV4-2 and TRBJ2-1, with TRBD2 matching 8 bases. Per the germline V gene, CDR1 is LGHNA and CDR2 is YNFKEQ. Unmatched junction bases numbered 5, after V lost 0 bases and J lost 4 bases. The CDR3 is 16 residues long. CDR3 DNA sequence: TGTGCCAGCAGCCAAGAGTCGGCGGGGGGATACAATGAGCAGTTCTTC. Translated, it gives CASSQESAGGYNEQFF.

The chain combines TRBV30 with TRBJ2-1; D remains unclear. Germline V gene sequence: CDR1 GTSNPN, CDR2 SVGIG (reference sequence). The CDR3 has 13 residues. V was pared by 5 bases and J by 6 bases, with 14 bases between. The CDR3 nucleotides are TGTGCCTGGGGCAGACAAATCGGCAATGAGCAGTTCTTC. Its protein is CAWGRQIGNEQFF. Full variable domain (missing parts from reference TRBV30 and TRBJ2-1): SQTIHQWPATLVQPVGSPLSLECTVEGTSNPNLYWYRQAAGRGLQLLFYSVGIGQISSEVPQNLSASRPQDRQFILSSKKLLLSDSGFYLCAWGRQIGNEQFFGPGTRLTVL.

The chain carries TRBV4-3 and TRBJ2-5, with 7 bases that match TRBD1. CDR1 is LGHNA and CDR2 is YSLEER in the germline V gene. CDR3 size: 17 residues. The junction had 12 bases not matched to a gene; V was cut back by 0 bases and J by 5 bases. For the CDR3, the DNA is TGCGCCAGCAGCCAAGAGATAGGTGCAGGGGGACGGGAGACCCAGTACTTC. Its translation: CASSQEIGAGGRETQYF.

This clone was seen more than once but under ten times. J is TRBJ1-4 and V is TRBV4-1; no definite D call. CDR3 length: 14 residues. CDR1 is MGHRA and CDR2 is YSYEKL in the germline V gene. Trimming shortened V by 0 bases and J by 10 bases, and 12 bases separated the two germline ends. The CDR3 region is CASSQDTGYGKLFF. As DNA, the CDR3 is TGCGCCAGCAGCCAAGACACGGGGTACGGAAAACTGTTTTTT.

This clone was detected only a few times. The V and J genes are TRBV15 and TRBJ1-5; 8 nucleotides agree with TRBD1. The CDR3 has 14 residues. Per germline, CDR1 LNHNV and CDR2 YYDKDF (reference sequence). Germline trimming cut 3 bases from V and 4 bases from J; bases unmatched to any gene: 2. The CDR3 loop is CATSRDRVNQPQHF. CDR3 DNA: TGTGCCACCAGCAGGGACAGGGTTAATCAGCCCCAGCATTTT.

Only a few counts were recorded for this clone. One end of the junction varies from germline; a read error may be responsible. The CDR3 nucleotides are TGTGCCAGCAGTGAATATGAAGGGGGACGAGATTTT. Encoded protein: CASSEYEGGRDF. V and J are TRBV2 and TRBJ1-3, with D possibly TRBD1 on 6 matching bases. CDR1 is SNHLY and CDR2 is FYNNEI in the germline V gene. The CDR3 spans 12 residues.

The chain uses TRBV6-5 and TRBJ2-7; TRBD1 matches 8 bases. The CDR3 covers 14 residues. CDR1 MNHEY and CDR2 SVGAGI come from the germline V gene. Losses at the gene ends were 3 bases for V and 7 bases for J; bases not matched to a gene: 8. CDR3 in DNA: TGTGCCAGCAGTTATCAGGGGGCAAGTTGGGAGCAGTACTTC. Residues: CASSYQGASWEQYF.

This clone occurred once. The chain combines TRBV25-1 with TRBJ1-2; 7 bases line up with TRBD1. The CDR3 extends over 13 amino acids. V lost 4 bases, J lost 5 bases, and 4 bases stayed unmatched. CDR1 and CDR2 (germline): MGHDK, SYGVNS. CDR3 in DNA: TGTGCCAGCAGTGGGGGACAGAGATATGGCTACACCTTC. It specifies CASSGGQRYGYTF.

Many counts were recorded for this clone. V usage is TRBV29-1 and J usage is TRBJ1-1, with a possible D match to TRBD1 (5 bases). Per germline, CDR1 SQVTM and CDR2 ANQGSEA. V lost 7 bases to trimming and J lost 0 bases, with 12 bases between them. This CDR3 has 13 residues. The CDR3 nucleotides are TGCAGCGGCACCCAGGGCATGAACACTGAAGCTTTCTTT. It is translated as CSGTQGMNTEAFF.

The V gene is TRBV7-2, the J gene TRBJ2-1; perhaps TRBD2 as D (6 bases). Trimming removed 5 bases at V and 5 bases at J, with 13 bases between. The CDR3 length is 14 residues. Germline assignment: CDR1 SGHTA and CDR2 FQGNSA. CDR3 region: CASSRPGVHNEQFF. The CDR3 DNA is TGTGCCAGCAGCCGGCCGGGAGTCCACAATGAGCAGTTCTTC.

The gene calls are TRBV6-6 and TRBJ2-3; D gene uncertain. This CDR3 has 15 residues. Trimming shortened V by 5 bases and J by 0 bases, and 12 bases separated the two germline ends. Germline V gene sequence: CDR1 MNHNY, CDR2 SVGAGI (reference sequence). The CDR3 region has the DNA TGTGCCAGCAGTGATTCCCTGACTAGCACAGATACGCAGTATTTT. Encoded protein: CASSDSLTSTDTQYF.

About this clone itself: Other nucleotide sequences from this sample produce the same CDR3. DNA for the CDR3: TGTGCCAGTAGCGGGACTTCCTACGAGCAGTACTTC. This translates into CASSGTSYEQYF. This sequence joins TRBV2 and TRBJ2-7; TRBD2 matches at 8 bases. CDR3 length: 12 residues. J gave up 1 base and V 9 bases, and 2 bases lay outside the gene matches. The germline V gene has CDR1 SNHLY and CDR2 FYNNEI.